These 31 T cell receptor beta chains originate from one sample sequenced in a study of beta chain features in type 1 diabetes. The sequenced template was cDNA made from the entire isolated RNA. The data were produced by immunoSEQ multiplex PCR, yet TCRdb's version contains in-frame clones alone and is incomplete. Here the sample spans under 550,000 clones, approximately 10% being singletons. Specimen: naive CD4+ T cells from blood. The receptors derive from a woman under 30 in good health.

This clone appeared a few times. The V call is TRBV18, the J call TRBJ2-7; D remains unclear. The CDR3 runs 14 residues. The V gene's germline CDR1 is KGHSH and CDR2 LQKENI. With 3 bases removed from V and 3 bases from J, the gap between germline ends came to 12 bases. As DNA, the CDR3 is TGTGCCAGCTCACCCGGGCCTCGTAACTACGAGCAGTACGTC. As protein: CASSPGPRNYEQYV.

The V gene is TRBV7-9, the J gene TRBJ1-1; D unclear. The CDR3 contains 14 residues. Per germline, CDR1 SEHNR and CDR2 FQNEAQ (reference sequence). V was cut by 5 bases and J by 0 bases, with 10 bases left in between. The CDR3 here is CASSAPPMNTEAFF. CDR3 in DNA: TGTGCCAGCAGCGCCCCGCCAATGAACACTGAAGCTTTCTTT.

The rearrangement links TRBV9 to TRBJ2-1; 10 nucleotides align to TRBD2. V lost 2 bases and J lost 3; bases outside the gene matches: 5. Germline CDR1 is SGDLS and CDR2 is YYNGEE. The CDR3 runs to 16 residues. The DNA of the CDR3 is TGTGCCAGCAGCGTGAGACTAGCGGGTAGCTACAATGAGCAGTTCTTC. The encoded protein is CASSVRLAGSYNEQFF.

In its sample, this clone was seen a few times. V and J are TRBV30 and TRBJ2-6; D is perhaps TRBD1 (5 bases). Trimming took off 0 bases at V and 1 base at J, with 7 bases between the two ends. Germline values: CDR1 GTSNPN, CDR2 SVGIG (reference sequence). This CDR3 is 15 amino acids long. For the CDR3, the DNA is TGTGCCTGGAGTGTGGGGCGTTCTGGGGCCAACGTCCTGACTTTC. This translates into CAWSVGRSGANVLTF.

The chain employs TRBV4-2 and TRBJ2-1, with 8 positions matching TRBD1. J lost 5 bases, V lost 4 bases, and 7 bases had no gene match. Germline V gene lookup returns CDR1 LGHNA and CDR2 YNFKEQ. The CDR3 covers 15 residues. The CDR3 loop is CASSRPLGQDNEQFF. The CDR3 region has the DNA TGTGCCAGCAGCCGACCACTGGGACAGGACAATGAGCAGTTCTTC.

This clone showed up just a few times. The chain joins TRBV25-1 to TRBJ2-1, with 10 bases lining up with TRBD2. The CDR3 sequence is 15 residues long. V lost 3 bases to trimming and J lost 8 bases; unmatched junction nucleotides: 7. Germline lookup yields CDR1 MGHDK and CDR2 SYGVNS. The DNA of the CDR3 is TGTGCCAGCAGTGACCTAGCGGGGGATTTCGATGAGCAGTTCTTC. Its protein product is CASSDLAGDFDEQFF.

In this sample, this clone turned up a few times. This CDR3 reads CASSLLAGSPLHF. CDR3 sequence (DNA): TGTGCCAGCAGCTTGTTAGCCGGTTCGCCCCTCCACTTT. The genes are TRBV5-4 and TRBJ1-6; D gene uncertain. V was clipped by 1 base and J by 13 bases, with 12 bases between them. The germline CDR1 and CDR2 sequences are SGHNT and YYREEE (reference sequence). The CDR3 runs to 13 residues.

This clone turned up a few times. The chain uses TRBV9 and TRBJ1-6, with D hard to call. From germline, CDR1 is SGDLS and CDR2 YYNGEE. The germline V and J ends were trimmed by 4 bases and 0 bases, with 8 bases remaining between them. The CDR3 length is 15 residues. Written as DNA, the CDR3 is TGTGCCAGCAGCCTCGGAAGCTCCTATAATTCACCCCTCCACTTT. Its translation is CASSLGSSYNSPLHF. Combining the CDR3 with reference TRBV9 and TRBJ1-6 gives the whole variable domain DSGVTQTPKHLITATGQRVTLRCSPRSGDLSVYWYQQSLDQGLQFLIQYYNGEERAKGNILERFSAQQFPDLHSELNLSSLELGDSALYFCASSLGSSYNSPLHFGNGTRLTVT.

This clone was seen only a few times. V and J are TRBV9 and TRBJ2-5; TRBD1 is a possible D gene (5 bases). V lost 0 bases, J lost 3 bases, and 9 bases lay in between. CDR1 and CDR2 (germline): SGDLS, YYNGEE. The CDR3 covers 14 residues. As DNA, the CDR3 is TGTGCCAGCAGCGTAGGGGTAGGGGAAGAGACCCAGTACTTC. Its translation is CASSVGVGEETQYF. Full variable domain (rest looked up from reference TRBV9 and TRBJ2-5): DSGVTQTPKHLITATGQRVTLRCSPRSGDLSVYWYQQSLDQGLQFLIQYYNGEERAKGNILERFSAQQFPDLHSELNLSSLELGDSALYFCASSVGVGEETQYFGPGTRLLVL.

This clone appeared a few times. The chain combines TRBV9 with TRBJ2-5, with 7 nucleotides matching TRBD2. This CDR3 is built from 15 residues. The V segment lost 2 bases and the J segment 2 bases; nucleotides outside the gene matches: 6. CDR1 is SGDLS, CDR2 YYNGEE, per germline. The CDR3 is CASSVEAGLQETQYF. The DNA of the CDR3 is TGTGCCAGCAGCGTCGAGGCGGGACTACAAGAGACCCAGTACTTC.

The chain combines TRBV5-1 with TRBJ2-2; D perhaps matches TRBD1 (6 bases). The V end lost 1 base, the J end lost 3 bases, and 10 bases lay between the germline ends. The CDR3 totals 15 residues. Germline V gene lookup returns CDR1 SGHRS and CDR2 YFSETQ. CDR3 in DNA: TGCGCCAGCAGCTTGTCTGCAGGGGACACCGGGGAGCTGTTTTTT. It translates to CASSLSAGDTGELFF.

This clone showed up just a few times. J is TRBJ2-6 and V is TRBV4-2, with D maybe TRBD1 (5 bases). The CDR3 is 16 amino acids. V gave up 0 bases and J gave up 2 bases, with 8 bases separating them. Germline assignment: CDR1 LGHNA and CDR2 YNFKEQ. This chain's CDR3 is CASSQDRTPGANVLTF. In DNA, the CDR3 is TGTGCCAGCAGCCAAGATCGGACACCTGGGGCCAACGTCCTGACTTTC.

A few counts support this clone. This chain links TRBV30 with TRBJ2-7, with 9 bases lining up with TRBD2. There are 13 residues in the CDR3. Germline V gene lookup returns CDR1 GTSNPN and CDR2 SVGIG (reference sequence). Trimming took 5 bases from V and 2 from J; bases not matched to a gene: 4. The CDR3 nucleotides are TGTGCCTGGTCTTCTAGCGGGACCTACGAGCAGTACTTC. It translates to CAWSSSGTYEQYF. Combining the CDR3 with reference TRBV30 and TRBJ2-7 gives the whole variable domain SQTIHQWPATLVQPVGSPLSLECTVEGTSNPNLYWYRQAAGRGLQLLFYSVGIGQISSEVPQNLSASRPQDRQFILSSKKLLLSDSGFYLCAWSSSGTYEQYFGPGTRLTVT.

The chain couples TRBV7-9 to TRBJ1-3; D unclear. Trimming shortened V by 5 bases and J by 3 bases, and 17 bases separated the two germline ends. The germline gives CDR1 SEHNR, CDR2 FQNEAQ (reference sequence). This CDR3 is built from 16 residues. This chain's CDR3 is CASSKWVPEGGNTIYF. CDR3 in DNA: TGTGCCAGCAGCAAATGGGTTCCGGAGGGTGGAAACACCATATATTTT. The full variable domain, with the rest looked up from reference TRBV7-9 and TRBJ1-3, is DTGVSQNPRHKITKRGQNVTFRCDPISEHNRLYWYRQTLGQGPEFLTYFQNEAQLEKSRLLSDRFSAERPKGSFSTLEIQRTEQGDSAMYLCASSKWVPEGGNTIYFGEGSWLTVV.

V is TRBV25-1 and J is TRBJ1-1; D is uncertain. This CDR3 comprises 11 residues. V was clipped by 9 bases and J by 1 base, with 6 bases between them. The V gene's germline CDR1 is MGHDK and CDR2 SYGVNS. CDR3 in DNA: TGTGCCAGTTCGCCGAACACTGAAGCTTTCTTT. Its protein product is CASSPNTEAFF.

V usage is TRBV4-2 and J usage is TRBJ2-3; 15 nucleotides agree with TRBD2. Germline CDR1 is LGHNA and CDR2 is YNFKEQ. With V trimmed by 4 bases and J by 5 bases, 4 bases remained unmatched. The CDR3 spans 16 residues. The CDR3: CASSRGLAGGEDTQYF. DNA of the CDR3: TGTGCCAGCAGCCGGGGACTAGCGGGAGGAGAAGATACGCAGTATTTT.

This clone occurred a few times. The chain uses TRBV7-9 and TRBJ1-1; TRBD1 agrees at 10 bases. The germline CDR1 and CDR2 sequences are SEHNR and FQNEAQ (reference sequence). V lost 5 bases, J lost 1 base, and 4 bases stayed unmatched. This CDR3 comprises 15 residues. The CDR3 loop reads CASSGRDRGNTEAFF. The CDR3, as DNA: TGTGCCAGCAGCGGAAGGGACAGGGGGAACACTGAAGCTTTCTTT.

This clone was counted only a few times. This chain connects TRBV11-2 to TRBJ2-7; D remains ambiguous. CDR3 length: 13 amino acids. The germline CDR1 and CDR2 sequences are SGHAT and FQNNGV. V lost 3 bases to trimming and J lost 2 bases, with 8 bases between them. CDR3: CASSLGAPYEQYF. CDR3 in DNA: TGTGCCAGCAGCTTGGGCGCGCCCTACGAGCAGTACTTC.

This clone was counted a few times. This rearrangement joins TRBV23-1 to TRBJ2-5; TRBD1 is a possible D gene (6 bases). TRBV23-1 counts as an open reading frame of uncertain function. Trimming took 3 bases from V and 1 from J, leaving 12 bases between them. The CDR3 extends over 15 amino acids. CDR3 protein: CASSQTGHSQETQYF. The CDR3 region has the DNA TGCGCCAGCAGTCAGACAGGACATTCCCAAGAGACCCAGTACTTC.

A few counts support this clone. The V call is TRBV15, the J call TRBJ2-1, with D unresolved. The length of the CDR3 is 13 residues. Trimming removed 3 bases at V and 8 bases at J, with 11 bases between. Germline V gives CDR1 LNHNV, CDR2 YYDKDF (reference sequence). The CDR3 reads CATSSFPSYEQFF. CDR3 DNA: TGTGCCACCAGCAGTTTTCCGAGCTATGAGCAGTTCTTC.

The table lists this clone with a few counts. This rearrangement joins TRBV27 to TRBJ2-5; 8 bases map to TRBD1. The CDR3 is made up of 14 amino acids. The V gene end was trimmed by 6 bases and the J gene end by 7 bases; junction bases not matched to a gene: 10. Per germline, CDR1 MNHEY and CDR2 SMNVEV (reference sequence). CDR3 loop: CASRLTGAGGTQYF. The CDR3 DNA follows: TGTGCCAGCAGGTTGACAGGGGCCGGTGGGACCCAGTACTTC.

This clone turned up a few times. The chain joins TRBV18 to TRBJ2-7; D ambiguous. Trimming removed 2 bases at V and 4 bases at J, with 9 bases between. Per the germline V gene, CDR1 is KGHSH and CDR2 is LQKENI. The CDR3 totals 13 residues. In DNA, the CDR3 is TGTGCCAGCTCACCAGGTACGGGTTACGAGCAGTACGTC. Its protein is CASSPGTGYEQYV.

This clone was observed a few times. The CDR3 loop is CASSRTGVRGYTF. The CDR3 DNA reads as TGTGCCAGCAGTCGAACAGGGGTTCGTGGCTACACCTTC. V gene TRBV5-6 combines with J gene TRBJ1-2; 7 bases fit TRBD1. The germline V gene encodes CDR1 SGHDT and CDR2 YYEEEE. The CDR3 contains 13 residues. The ends lost 5 bases at V and 7 bases at J; junction bases unmatched: 8.

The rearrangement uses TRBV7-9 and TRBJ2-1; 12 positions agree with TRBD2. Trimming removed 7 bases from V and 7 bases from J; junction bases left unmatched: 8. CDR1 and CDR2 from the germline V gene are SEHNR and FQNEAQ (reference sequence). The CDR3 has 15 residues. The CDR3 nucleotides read TGTGCCAGCAACAAAGGGACTAGCGGGCTGAATGAGCAGTTCTTC. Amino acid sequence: CASNKGTSGLNEQFF.

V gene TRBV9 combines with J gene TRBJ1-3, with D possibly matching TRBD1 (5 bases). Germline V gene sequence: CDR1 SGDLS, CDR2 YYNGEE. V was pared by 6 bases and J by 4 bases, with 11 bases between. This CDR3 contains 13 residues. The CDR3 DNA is TGTGCCAGCACTCCGGGGGAAGGAAACACCATATATTTT. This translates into CASTPGEGNTIYF.

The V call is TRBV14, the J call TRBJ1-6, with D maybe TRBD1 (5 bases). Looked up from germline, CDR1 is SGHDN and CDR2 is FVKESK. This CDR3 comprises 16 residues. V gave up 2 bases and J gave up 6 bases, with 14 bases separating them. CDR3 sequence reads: CASSQFSGRSNSPLHF. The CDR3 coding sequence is TGTGCCAGCAGCCAATTCTCAGGGAGAAGTAATTCACCCCTCCACTTT.

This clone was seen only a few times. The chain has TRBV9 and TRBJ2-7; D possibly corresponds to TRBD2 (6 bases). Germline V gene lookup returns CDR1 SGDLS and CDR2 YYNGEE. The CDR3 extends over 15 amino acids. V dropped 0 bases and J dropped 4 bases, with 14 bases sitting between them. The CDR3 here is CASSVGQPGVYEQYF. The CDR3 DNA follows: TGTGCCAGCAGCGTAGGCCAACCGGGGGTATACGAGCAGTACTTC.

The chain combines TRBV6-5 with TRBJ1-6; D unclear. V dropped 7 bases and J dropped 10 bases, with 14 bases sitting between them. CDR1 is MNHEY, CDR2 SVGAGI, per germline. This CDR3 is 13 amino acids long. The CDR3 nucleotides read TGTGCCAGCAAGCGGGGTACTAAATCACCCCTCCACTTT. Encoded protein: CASKRGTKSPLHF.

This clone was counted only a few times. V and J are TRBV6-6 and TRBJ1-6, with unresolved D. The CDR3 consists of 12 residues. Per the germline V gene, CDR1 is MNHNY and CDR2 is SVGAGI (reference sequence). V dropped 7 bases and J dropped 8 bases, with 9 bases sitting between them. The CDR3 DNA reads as TGTGCCAGCAAGGGAAGCGATTCACCCCTCCACTTT. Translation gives CASKGSDSPLHF.

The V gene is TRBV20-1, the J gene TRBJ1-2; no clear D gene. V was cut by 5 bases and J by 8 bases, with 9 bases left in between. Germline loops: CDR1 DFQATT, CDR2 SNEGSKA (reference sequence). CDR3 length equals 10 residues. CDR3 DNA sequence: TGCAGTGCTGCCAACAAGGGCTACACCTTC. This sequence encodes CSAANKGYTF.

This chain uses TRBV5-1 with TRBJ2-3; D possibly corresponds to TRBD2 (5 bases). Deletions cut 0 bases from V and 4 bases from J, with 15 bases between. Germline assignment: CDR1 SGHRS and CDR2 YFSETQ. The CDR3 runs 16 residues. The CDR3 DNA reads TGCGCCAGCAGCTTGGCGGCTAGCTTAGGCGCAGATACGCAGTATTTT. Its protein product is CASSLAASLGADTQYF. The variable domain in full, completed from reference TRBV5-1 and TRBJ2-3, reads KAGVTQTPRYLIKTRGQQVTLSCSPISGHRSVSWYQQTPGQGLQFLFEYFSETQRNKGNFPGRFSGRQFSNSRSEMNVSTLELGDSALYLCASSLAASLGADTQYFGPGTRLTVL.